This T cell receptor beta chain was obtained from a study of shared clonotypes between healthy human individuals. This clone was found once. Antigen specificity is unknown. Other DNA sequences from this sample encode an identical CDR3 as well. Regarding the study as a whole: Generation probabilities were higher for clonotypes shared across all four sorted-subset donors than for unshared ones. Four donors held approximately 5% of naive CD4 clonotypes in common. Blood alone was sampled, and tissue repertoires likely differ.

The junction had 1 base not matched to a gene; V was cut back by 1 base and J by 4 bases. This CDR3 is 15 amino acids long. CDR1 SGHRS and CDR2 YFSETQ come from the germline V gene. In the naive CD8 group, cells lacked CD45RO and were positively selected for CCR7, so terminally differentiated effector memory CD45RA+ cells were left out. All the donors were Caucasian adults who lived in Nashville, Tennessee. Profiling relied on immunoSEQ multiplex PCR, and the TCRdb table lists in-frame clones only, not all of them. In the table there are nearly 2 million clones, roughly 95% of which are singletons. Specimen: naive CD8+ T cells sorted from blood. The V call is TRBV5-1, the J call TRBJ2-1; TRBD2 matches 11 bases. This receptor was taken from a man aged 18-30 years in good health. The CDR3 DNA reads as TGCGCCAGCAGCTTGACTAGCGGGGGTTACAATGAGCAGTTCTTC. Its protein is CASSLTSGGYNEQFF.